This TCR beta chain was observed in a study of patients and donors after allogeneic stem cell transplantation. This clonotype was recorded many times. Trimming removed 5 bases from V and 4 bases from J; junction bases left unmatched: 4. The CDR3 is made up of 14 amino acids. Per the germline V gene, CDR1 is SGHTA and CDR2 is FQGTGA. In TCRdb, the RT-PCR reads were re-called with MiXCR into one record per CDR3 protein. The sample has around 240,000 distinct CDR3 sequences; over 12% are singletons. Sequencing was performed on blood, either unsorted or a sorted T cell fraction (not recorded which). This TCR was sampled from a human donor who was either an allogeneic HSCT recipient or a stem cell or donor lymphocyte infusion donor (not recorded which). It is not recorded whose cells these are; they may come from a transplant donor. V usage is TRBV7-3 and J usage is TRBJ2-1; 8 bases map to TRBD2. The CDR3 here is CASSPGGRYNEQFF. CDR3 nucleotide sequence: TGTGCCAGCAGCCCCGGCGGGAGGTACAATGAGCAGTTCTTC.